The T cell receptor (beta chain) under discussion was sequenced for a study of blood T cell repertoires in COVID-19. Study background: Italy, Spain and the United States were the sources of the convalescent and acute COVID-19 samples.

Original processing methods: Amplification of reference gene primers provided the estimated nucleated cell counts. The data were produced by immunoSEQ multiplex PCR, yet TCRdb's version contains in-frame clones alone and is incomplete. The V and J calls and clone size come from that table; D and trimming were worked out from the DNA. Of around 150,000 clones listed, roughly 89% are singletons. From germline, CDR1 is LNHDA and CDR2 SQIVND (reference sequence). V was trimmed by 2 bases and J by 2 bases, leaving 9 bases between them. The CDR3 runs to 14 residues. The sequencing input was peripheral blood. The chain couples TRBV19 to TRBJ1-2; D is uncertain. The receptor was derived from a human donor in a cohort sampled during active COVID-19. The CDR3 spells CASSITGVNYGYTF. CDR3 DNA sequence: TGTGCCAGTAGTATAACCGGGGTCAACTATGGCTACACCTTC.